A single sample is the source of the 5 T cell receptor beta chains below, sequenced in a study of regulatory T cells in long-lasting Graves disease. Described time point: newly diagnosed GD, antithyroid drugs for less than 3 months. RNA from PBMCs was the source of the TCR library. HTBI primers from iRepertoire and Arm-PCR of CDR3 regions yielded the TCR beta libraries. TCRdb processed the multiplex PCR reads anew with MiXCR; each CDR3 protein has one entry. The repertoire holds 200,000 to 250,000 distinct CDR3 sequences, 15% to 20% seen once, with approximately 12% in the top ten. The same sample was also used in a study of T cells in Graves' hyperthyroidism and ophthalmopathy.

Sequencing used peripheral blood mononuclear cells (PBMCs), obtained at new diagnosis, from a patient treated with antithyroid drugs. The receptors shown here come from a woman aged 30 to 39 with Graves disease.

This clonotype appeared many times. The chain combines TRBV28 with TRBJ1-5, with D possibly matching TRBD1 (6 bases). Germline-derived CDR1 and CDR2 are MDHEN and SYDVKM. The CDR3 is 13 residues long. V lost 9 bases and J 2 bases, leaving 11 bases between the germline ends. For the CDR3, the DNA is TGTGCCAGTAACAGGGCTCGCAATCAGCCCCAGCATTTT. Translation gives CASNRARNQPQHF.

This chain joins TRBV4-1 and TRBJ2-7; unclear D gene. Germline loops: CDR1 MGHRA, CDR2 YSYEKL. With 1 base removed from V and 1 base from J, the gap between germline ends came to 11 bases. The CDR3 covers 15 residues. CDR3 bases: TGCGCCAGCAGCCAAGCGGCTAGTCAATCCTACGAGCAGTACTTC. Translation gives CASSQAASQSYEQYF.

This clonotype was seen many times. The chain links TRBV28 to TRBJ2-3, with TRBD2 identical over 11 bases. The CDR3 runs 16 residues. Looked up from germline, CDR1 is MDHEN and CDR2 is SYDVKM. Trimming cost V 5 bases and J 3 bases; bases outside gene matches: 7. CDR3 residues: CASSDSGGAATDTQYF. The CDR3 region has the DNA TGTGCCAGCAGTGATAGCGGGGGGGCGGCTACAGATACGCAGTATTTT.

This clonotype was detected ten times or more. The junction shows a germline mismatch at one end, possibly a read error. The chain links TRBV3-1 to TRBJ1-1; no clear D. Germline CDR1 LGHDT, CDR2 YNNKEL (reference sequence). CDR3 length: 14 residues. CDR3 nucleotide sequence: TGTGCCAGCAGCCAAGGTTACGTGAACACTAAAGCTTTCTTT. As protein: CASSQGYVNTKAFF.

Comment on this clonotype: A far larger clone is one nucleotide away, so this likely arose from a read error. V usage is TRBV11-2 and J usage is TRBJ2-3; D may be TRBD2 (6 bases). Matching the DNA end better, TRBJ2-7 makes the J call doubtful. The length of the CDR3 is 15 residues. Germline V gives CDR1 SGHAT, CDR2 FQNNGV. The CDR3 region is CASSSRGSSLYEQYF. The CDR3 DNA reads TGTGCCAGCAGCTCACGGGGGAGTAGTCTTTACGAGCAGTACTTC.